Below are 2 T cell receptor beta chains sequenced from a single sample in a study of blood T cell repertoires in COVID-19. Sequencing used immunoSEQ multiplex PCR; TCRdb keeps in-frame clones, though not all of them. The sample has approximately 200,000 clones; 80% to 85% are singletons. The sequenced sample was PBMCs or T cells enriched from blood (not recorded which). These receptors were obtained from a man in his forties or fifties who had recovered from COVID-19.

The rearrangement uses TRBV30 and TRBJ2-7; D might be TRBD2 (5 bases). The V and J ends lost 2 bases and 3 bases respectively, with 8 bases between them. CDR3 length: 12 residues. Germline CDR1 GTSNPN, CDR2 SVGIG (reference sequence). The DNA of the CDR3 is TGTGCCTGGAGTCCCGCGGGCTACGAGCAGTACTTC. It encodes CAWSPAGYEQYF.

The CDR3 DNA reads TGTGCCAGCAGCCAGGGCTCCCTTAACTATGGCTACACCTTC. Its translation: CASSQGSLNYGYTF. The chain joins TRBV14 to TRBJ1-2; D ambiguous. The CDR3 spans 14 residues. Germline V CDR1 and CDR2: SGHDN, FVKESK. V dropped 3 bases and J dropped 1 base, with 9 bases sitting between them.